This T cell receptor (beta chain) was obtained from a study of T cell responses to AZD1222 COVID-19 vaccine. Findings and caveats of the study: The sample set comprised mostly white British donors with more females, and clonal diversity was possibly underestimated. Seropositive at baseline were only a handful of AZD1222 recipients. CD4 TCRs associated with vaccination spanned spike, dominating at 160-218 and 743-854.

A word on this clone: Its antigen is still unknown.

Sequencing used immunoSEQ multiplex PCR; TCRdb keeps in-frame clones, though not all of them. Among under 100,000 clones, about 87% were seen once, and the ten largest hold roughly 15%. The CDR3 contains 15 residues. Per the germline V gene, CDR1 is SGHRS and CDR2 is YFSETQ. Germline trimming cut 4 bases from V and 3 bases from J; bases unmatched to any gene: 9. This sample comprised peripheral blood, obtained on day 0 of AZD1222 vaccination. The chain recombines TRBV5-1 with TRBJ1-1, with 7 bases that match TRBD1. This receptor was obtained from an adult in good health. The CDR3 sequence: CASSLMQGVDTEAFF. Here the CDR3 DNA reads TGCGCCAGCAGCCTAATGCAGGGGGTTGACACTGAAGCTTTCTTT. Using reference TRBV5-1 and TRBJ1-1 for the parts outside the CDR3, the full variable domain is KAGVTQTPRYLIKTRGQQVTLSCSPISGHRSVSWYQQTPGQGLQFLFEYFSETQRNKGNFPGRFSGRQFSNSRSEMNVSTLELGDSALYLCASSLMQGVDTEAFFGQGTRLTVV.